Below are 8 T cell receptor beta chains sequenced from a single sample in a study of OX40 agonist ivuxolimab in advanced cancers. TCRdb's copy holds only in-frame clones and misses some; the assay was immunoSEQ multiplex PCR. The table has some 91,000 clones, approximately 87% seen once. The source material was CD4+ or CD8+ T cells sorted from blood, sampled in a trial of the OX40 agonist ivuxolimab. Source of these receptors: an adult with an advanced solid tumor such as melanoma, head and neck, liver or kidney cancer.

The V call is TRBV6-1, the J call TRBJ1-1, with a tentative D call TRBD1 (6 bases). CDR1 and CDR2 from the germline V gene are MNHNS and SASEGT. V gave up 7 bases and J gave up 4 bases, with 16 bases separating them. This CDR3 comprises 14 residues. The CDR3 sequence: CASNELGGATEAFF. The CDR3, as DNA: TGTGCCAGCAACGAACTGGGGGGGGCCACTGAAGCTTTCTTT.

The rearrangement links TRBV5-1 to TRBJ2-7; 7 bases line up with TRBD2. V was pared by 0 bases and J by 0 bases, with 6 bases of the junction left unmatched. The CDR3 runs 16 residues. From germline, CDR1 is SGHRS and CDR2 YFSETQ. As DNA, the CDR3 is TGCGCCAGCAGCTTGGATATCGGGAGGCCCTCCTACGAGCAGTACTTC. This codes for CASSLDIGRPSYEQYF.

The chain uses TRBV7-9 and TRBJ1-4, with TRBD1 matching over 9 bases. The CDR3 extends over 14 amino acids. Germline trimming cut 1 base from V and 6 bases from J; bases unmatched to any gene: 0. Per the germline V gene, CDR1 is SEHNR and CDR2 is FQNEAQ (reference sequence). CDR3 coding DNA: TGTGCCAGCAGCTTAGGGGACAGGGATGAAAAACTGTTTTTT. Encoded protein: CASSLGDRDEKLFF.

The rearrangement links TRBV25-1 to TRBJ1-2, with D unclear. V lost 8 bases to trimming and J lost 8 bases, with 12 bases between them. Per the germline V gene, CDR1 is MGHDK and CDR2 is SYGVNS. The CDR3 is 11 residues long. In nucleotides, the CDR3 is TGTGCCAGCGCTCTAGGGATCGGCTACACCTTC. It yields the protein CASALGIGYTF.

The rearrangement joins TRBV5-1 to TRBJ2-1; 12 positions agree with TRBD2. The ends lost 3 bases at V and 0 bases at J; junction bases unmatched: 10. The germline V gene has CDR1 SGHRS and CDR2 YFSETQ. CDR3 length equals 19 residues. DNA for the CDR3: TGCGCCAGCAGCTCGACACTAGCGGGAGGTCCAAGCTCCTACAATGAGCAGTTCTTC. It yields the protein CASSSTLAGGPSSYNEQFF.

The chain employs TRBV5-5 and TRBJ2-3; 7 nucleotides match TRBD2. CDR1 is SGHKS, CDR2 YYEKEE, per germline (reference sequence). V was pared by 4 bases and J by 9 bases, with 14 bases of the junction left unmatched. The CDR3 runs 15 residues. As DNA, the CDR3 is TGTGCCAGCAGCCCCTTCTTAAGCGGTAGCGGGACGCAGTATTTT. Its protein is CASSPFLSGSGTQYF. Full variable domain (missing parts from reference TRBV5-5 and TRBJ2-3): DAGVTQSPTHLIKTRGQQVTLRCSPISGHKSVSWYQQVLGQGPQFIFQYYEKEERGRGNFPDRFSARQFPNYSSELNVNALLLGDSALYLCASSPFLSGSGTQYFGPGTRLTVL.

The V and J genes are TRBV5-1 and TRBJ2-7, with D maybe TRBD2 (5 bases). The CDR3 spans 14 residues. Looked up from germline, CDR1 is SGHRS and CDR2 is YFSETQ. Deletions cut 2 bases from V and 4 bases from J, with 13 bases between. The chain's CDR3 is CASSLSGSLYEQYF. The CDR3 DNA reads TGCGCCAGCAGCTTAAGCGGTAGTCTTTACGAGCAGTACTTC.

The V gene is TRBV7-2, the J gene TRBJ2-3, with D tentatively TRBD2 (7 bases). The CDR3 contains 15 residues. Germline lookup yields CDR1 SGHTA and CDR2 FQGNSA. V lost 5 bases, J lost 2 bases, and 14 bases lay in between. Written as DNA, the CDR3 is TGTGCCAGCAGCCCAGAGGGGGGGGACACAGATACGCAGTATTTT. Translation gives CASSPEGGDTDTQYF.